A selection of T cell receptor beta chains follows, all from one sample in a study of CD8 T cells in ankylosing spondylitis. TCRdb reanalysed the 5' RACE reads using MiXCR and keeps one entry per CDR3 protein. There are roughly 180,000 distinct CDR3 sequences in the sample; around 10% occur only once, and 29% lies in the top ten. Sequencing input: blood, either unsorted or a sorted T cell fraction (not recorded which). These receptors came from a male donor with ankylosing spondylitis or in good health (not recorded which). CDR3s include the opening cysteine and the closing phenylalanine or tryptophan. Each record gives: D gene, J gene, clone size, V gene, CDR3 DNA, CDR3 protein. The D gene is left open where the match is weak. Rows may omit the clone size; those that give it use once, few, many or a size class.

D: -; J: TRBJ2-1; size: -; V: TRBV6-1; DNA: TGTGCCAGCAGCCCACGACTAGACCTCCCTTACAATGAGCAGTTCTTC; CDR3: CASSPRLDLPYNEQFF
D: -; J: TRBJ1-2; size: many; V: TRBV6-2/TRBV6-3; DNA: TGTGCCAGCAGAAACTGGGAGGAAACGACCTATGGCTACACCTTC; CDR3: CASRNWEETTYGYTF
D: -; J: TRBJ2-3; size: many; V: TRBV15; DNA: TGTGCCACCAGCACCGGGGGCCCAAGCACAGATACGCAGTATTTT; CDR3: CATSTGGPSTDTQYF
D: TRBD2; J: TRBJ2-7; size: many; V: TRBV12-3/TRBV12-4; DNA: TGTGCCAGCAGCTCCACTAGCGGGAGCTCCTACGAGCAGTACTTC; CDR3: CASSSTSGSSYEQYF
D: -; J: TRBJ2-5; size: few; V: TRBV29-1; DNA: TGCAGCGTTGAGGGGGCTCGGGTCGTTTCGGCCCAGTACTTC; CDR3: CSVEGARVVSAQYF
D: -; J: TRBJ2-7; size: many; V: TRBV7-6; DNA: TGTGCCAGCAGCTTAGCGGTAACCTACGAGCAGTACTTC; CDR3: CASSLAVTYEQYF
D: -; J: TRBJ1-3; size: few; V: TRBV18; DNA: TGTGCCAGCTCACCACCTCCCCGGGCTGGAAACACCATATATTTT; CDR3: CASSPPPRAGNTIYF
D: -; J: TRBJ2-1; size: -; V: TRBV5-5; DNA: TGTGCCAGCAGCTTGGGACTACTAGTGCCCTTC; CDR3: CASSLGLLVPF
D: -; J: TRBJ2-7; size: few; V: TRBV15; DNA: TGTGCCACCAGCCGAAGGGACGGTTACCACGAGCAGTACTTC; CDR3: CATSRRDGYHEQYF
D: TRBD2; J: TRBJ2-3; size: few; V: TRBV29-1; DNA: TGCAGCGTTGTTCCTAGCGGCCGACAAGATACGCAGTATTTT; CDR3: CSVVPSGRQDTQYF
D: -; J: TRBJ2-7; size: -; V: TRBV5-1; DNA: TGCGCCAGCAGCTTGGCGGCAGGCCGCTCCTACGAGCAGTACTTC; CDR3: CASSLAAGRSYEQYF
D: -; J: TRBJ1-1; size: many; V: TRBV5-5; DNA: TGTGCCAGCAGCTTGATGTTTGAGGGAACTGAAGCTTTCTTT; CDR3: CASSLMFEGTEAFF
D: TRBD1; J: TRBJ1-6; size: few; V: TRBV12-3/TRBV12-4; DNA: TGTGCCAGCAGTCTCCCGGACAGGAATAATTCACCCCTCCACTTT; CDR3: CASSLPDRNNSPLHF
D: TRBD1; J: TRBJ1-5; size: many; V: TRBV15; DNA: TGTGCCACCAGCAGGGGGACAGGCGCTCAGCCCCAGCATTTT; CDR3: CATSRGTGAQPQHF
D: TRBD2; J: TRBJ2-1; size: few; V: TRBV5-1; DNA: TGCGCCAGCAGCTTCGGAGCGGGAGAAACATACAATGAGCAGTTCTTC; CDR3: CASSFGAGETYNEQFF
D: -; J: TRBJ1-2; size: many; V: TRBV6-5; DNA: TGTGCCAGCAGGGACCGAGTGGCAGTCTATGGCTACACCTTC; CDR3: CASRDRVAVYGYTF
D: TRBD2; J: TRBJ2-3; size: few; V: TRBV5-1; DNA: TGCGCCAGCAGTAGCGGGGGGGCCGGCACAGATACGCAGTATTTT; CDR3: CASSSGGAGTDTQYF
D: -; J: TRBJ2-1; size: -; V: TRBV5-1; DNA: TGCGCCAGCAGCTTGGCGGCGGGCGGCAACAATGAGCAGTTCTTC; CDR3: CASSLAAGGNNEQFF
D: -; J: TRBJ1-2; size: many; V: TRBV20-1; DNA: TGCAGTGCTAGTCCTCACGGGCAGGGGAACTATGGCTACACCTTC; CDR3: CSASPHGQGNYGYTF
D: -; J: TRBJ1-1; size: many; V: TRBV9; DNA: TGTGCCAGCAATAAAGGTCCTCACATGGGAAACACTGAAGCTTTCTTT; CDR3: CASNKGPHMGNTEAFF
D: TRBD2; J: TRBJ2-3; size: -; V: TRBV7-6; DNA: TGTGCCAGCAGCTTAGTTTCCAGCGGGGGCCGGAGCACAGATACGCAGTATTTT; CDR3: CASSLVSSGGRSTDTQYF
D: -; J: TRBJ2-1; size: many; V: TRBV7-6; DNA: TGTGCCAGCAGCTTAGCGAGTAGCCCCCTTTACAATGAGCAGTTCTTC; CDR3: CASSLASSPLYNEQFF
D: TRBD2; J: TRBJ2-1; size: few; V: TRBV5-1; DNA: TGCGCCAGCAGCTTGCCACTAGCGGGGATCAATGAGCAGTTCTTC; CDR3: CASSLPLAGINEQFF
D: -; J: TRBJ2-1; size: -; V: TRBV7-2; DNA: TGTGCCAGCAGCTTAGCGGGGCGAGAGAATGAGCAGTTCTTC; CDR3: CASSLAGRENEQFF
D: -; J: TRBJ2-3; size: -; V: TRBV24-1; DNA: TGTGCCACCGGGGGCACCGGGGCTGGCACAGATACGCAGTATTTT; CDR3: CATGGTGAGTDTQYF
D: TRBD2; J: TRBJ2-1; size: many; V: TRBV24-1; DNA: TGTGCCACCAGTGATGAGGCGGGAGGGCCGAATGAGCAGTTCTTC; CDR3: CATSDEAGGPNEQFF
D: TRBD2; J: TRBJ2-1; size: -; V: TRBV6-1; DNA: TGTGCCAGCGGACTAGCGGGGGGCTCCTACAATGAGCAGTTCTTC; CDR3: CASGLAGGSYNEQFF
D: -; J: TRBJ2-3; size: many; V: TRBV2; DNA: TGTGCCAGCAGTGAACGAGGGGGGACGGATACGCAGTATTTT; CDR3: CASSERGGTDTQYF
D: -; J: TRBJ2-2; size: many; V: TRBV12-3/TRBV12-4; DNA: TGTGCCAGCAGTTTTTCCACCAGACCCGGCCTAACCGGGGAGCTGTTTTTT; CDR3: CASSFSTRPGLTGELFF
D: -; J: TRBJ2-5; size: few; V: TRBV29-1; DNA: TGCAGCGTTGACCACAGGCCAACTGGGACCCAGTACTTC; CDR3: CSVDHRPTGTQYF
D: TRBD1; J: TRBJ1-6; size: many; V: TRBV5-6; DNA: TGTGCCAGCAGCAGCACACGGACAGGGGCTTATAATTCACCCCTCCACTTT; CDR3: CASSSTRTGAYNSPLHF
D: -; J: TRBJ2-1; size: many; V: TRBV6-1; DNA: TGTGCCAGCAGTCCGGGACTGTACAATGAGCAGTTCTTC; CDR3: CASSPGLYNEQFF
D: -; J: TRBJ2-1; size: -; V: TRBV11-3; DNA: TGTGCCAGCAGCTTAGGGGCTAGCGTGAATGAGCAGTTCTTC; CDR3: CASSLGASVNEQFF
D: TRBD1; J: TRBJ2-2; size: few; V: TRBV11-1; DNA: TGTGCCAGCAGCCCTCGGACAGGGGCGGGTGGACGAAGCACCGGGGAGCTGTTTTTT; CDR3: CASSPRTGAGGRSTGELFF
D: -; J: TRBJ2-1; size: many; V: TRBV5-1; DNA: TGCGCCAGCAGCTTCGGACAGTTCGATGAGCAGTTCTTC; CDR3: CASSFGQFDEQFF
D: TRBD1; J: TRBJ1-1; size: few; V: TRBV11-2; DNA: TGTGCCAGCAGCTTACAGGTATACGCCAACAGGGGAAGCACTGAAGCTTTCTTT; CDR3: CASSLQVYANRGSTEAFF
D: -; J: TRBJ2-7; size: -; V: TRBV11-2; DNA: TGTGCCAGCAGCTTCCCGAGCTCCTACGAGCAGTACTTC; CDR3: CASSFPSSYEQYF
D: TRBD1; J: TRBJ1-6; size: few; V: TRBV10-3; DNA: TGTGCCATCAGTGGGGACAGGTTTGTCGCCCTCCACTTT; CDR3: CAISGDRFVALHF
D: TRBD1; J: TRBJ1-2; size: many; V: TRBV12-3/TRBV12-4; DNA: TGTGCCAGCAGTTCGGACAGGGTAGGCACTAGATATGGCTACACCTTC; CDR3: CASSSDRVGTRYGYTF
D: TRBD2; J: TRBJ2-5; size: -; V: TRBV10-2; DNA: TGCGCCAGCAGTGGACTAGCGGCCACTACCGGGGGGGAGACCCAGTACTTC; CDR3: CASSGLAATTGGETQYF
D: TRBD2; J: TRBJ2-3; size: many; V: TRBV29-1; DNA: TGCAGCGTTGGGGGGGGTCGCGGGGTCGCAGATACGCAGTATTTT; CDR3: CSVGGGRGVADTQYF
D: TRBD1; J: TRBJ2-3; size: -; V: TRBV29-1; DNA: TGCAGCGTGGGCGGGGACAGGGGTACAGATACGCAGTATTTT; CDR3: CSVGGDRGTDTQYF
D: -; J: TRBJ1-5; size: -; V: TRBV18; DNA: TGTGCCAGCTCACCACCGTTTAGCAATCAGCCCCAGCATTTT; CDR3: CASSPPFSNQPQHF
D: TRBD2; J: TRBJ2-1; size: once; V: TRBV6-2/TRBV6-3; DNA: TGTGCCAGCAGTTACACGGTTGGACTAGCGGGGGGGAAATTCTTC; CDR3: CASSYTVGLAGGKFF
D: -; J: TRBJ1-2; size: few; V: TRBV3-1; DNA: TGTGCCAGCAGCCAAGGGACAGTAGGTTACTATGGCTACACCTTC; CDR3: CASSQGTVGYYGYTF
D: TRBD1; J: TRBJ2-3; size: many; V: TRBV5-1; DNA: TGCGCCAGCAGCTCAGGGGGCCCTAGCACAGATACGCAGTATTTT; CDR3: CASSSGGPSTDTQYF
D: -; J: TRBJ2-7; size: many; V: TRBV9; DNA: TGTGCCAGCAGCGTAGGTCAATCAGGCTCCTACGAGCAGTACTTC; CDR3: CASSVGQSGSYEQYF
D: -; J: TRBJ1-2; size: -; V: TRBV2; DNA: TGTGCCAGCAGTCAACAGGAGGGCTACACCTTC; CDR3: CASSQQEGYTF
D: -; J: TRBJ2-7; size: -; V: TRBV18; DNA: TGTGCCAGCTCACCACCTAATTCGGGGCCCGAGCAGTACTTC; CDR3: CASSPPNSGPEQYF
D: TRBD1; J: TRBJ1-1; size: few; V: TRBV6-9; DNA: TGTGCCAGCAGGCCCGGACAGGGGCAGAACACTGAAGCTTTCTTT; CDR3: CASRPGQGQNTEAFF
D: -; J: TRBJ2-7; size: many; V: TRBV21-1; DNA: TGTGCCAGCAGCCCTCCTAGCGGTTCCTACGAGCAGTACTTC; CDR3: CASSPPSGSYEQYF
D: TRBD2; J: TRBJ2-1; size: many; V: TRBV9; DNA: TGTGCCAGCAGCGTAGTTAGCGGGGGGTTTGGTAATGAGCAGTTCTTC; CDR3: CASSVVSGGFGNEQFF
D: TRBD2; J: TRBJ2-1; size: many; V: TRBV12-3/TRBV12-4; DNA: TGTGCCAGCAGGAAACTAGCGGGGGGGATCGATGAGCAGTTCTTC; CDR3: CASRKLAGGIDEQFF
D: -; J: TRBJ1-2; size: many; V: TRBV5-5; DNA: TGTGCCAGCAGCTTAAGGGAGGGTGGCTACACCTTC; CDR3: CASSLREGGYTF
D: TRBD2; J: TRBJ2-1; size: many; V: TRBV5-5; DNA: TGTGCCAGCAGCGACGATGGACTAGCGGGCTCTTACAATGAGCAGTTCTTC; CDR3: CASSDDGLAGSYNEQFF
D: -; J: TRBJ2-2; size: many; V: TRBV29-1; DNA: TGCAGCGTTGAGGCGGGACTGAACACCGGGGAGCTGTTTTTT; CDR3: CSVEAGLNTGELFF
D: -; J: TRBJ2-1; size: -; V: TRBV5-1; DNA: TGCGCCAGCAGCTTCTCCGCTAGCATCTCCTACAATGAGCAGTTCTTC; CDR3: CASSFSASISYNEQFF
D: -; J: TRBJ2-7; size: many; V: TRBV29-1; DNA: TGCAGCGTTGAACAGGGTGGCTCCTACGAGCAGTACTTC; CDR3: CSVEQGGSYEQYF
D: TRBD2; J: TRBJ2-3; size: -; V: TRBV2; DNA: TGTGCCAGCAGTCAAGTGGCTAGCGGGAGTCGGTATACGCAGTATTTT; CDR3: CASSQVASGSRYTQYF